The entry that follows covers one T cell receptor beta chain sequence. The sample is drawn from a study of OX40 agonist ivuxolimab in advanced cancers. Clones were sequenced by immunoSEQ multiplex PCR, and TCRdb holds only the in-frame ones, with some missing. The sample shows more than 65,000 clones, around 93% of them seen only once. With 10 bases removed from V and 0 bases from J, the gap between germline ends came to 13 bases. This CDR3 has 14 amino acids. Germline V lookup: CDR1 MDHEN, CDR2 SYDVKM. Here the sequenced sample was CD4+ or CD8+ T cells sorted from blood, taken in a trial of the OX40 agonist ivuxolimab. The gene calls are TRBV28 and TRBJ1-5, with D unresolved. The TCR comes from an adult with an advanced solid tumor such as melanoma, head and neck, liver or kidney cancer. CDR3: CATAGPYSNQPQHF. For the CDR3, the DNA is TGTGCCACCGCCGGACCCTATAGCAATCAGCCCCAGCATTTT.